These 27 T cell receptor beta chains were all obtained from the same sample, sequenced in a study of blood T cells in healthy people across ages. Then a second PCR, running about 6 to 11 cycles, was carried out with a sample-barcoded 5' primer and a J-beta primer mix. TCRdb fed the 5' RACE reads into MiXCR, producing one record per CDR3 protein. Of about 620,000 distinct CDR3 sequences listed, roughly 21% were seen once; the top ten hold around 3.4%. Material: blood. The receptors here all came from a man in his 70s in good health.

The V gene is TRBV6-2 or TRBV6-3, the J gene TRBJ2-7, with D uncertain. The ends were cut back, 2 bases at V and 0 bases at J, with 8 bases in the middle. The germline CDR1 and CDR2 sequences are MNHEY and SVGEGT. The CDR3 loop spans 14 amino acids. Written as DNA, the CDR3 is TGTGCCAGCAGTTACCTAAGAAACTCCTACGAGCAGTACTTC. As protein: CASSYLRNSYEQYF.

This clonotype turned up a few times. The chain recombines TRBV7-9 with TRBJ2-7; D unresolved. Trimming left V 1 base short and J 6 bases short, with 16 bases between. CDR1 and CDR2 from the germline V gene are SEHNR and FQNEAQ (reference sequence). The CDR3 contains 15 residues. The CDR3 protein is CASSLGSAGKGEQYF. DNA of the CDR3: TGTGCCAGCAGCTTAGGCTCGGCCGGAAAGGGCGAGCAGTACTTC.

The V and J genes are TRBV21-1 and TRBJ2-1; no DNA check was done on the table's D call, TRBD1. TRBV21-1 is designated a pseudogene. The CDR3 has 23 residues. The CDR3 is CASSKGTGWAVTNVLSSYNEQFF. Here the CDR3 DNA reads TGTGCCAGCAGCAAAGGGACAGGATGGGCCGTTACCAACGTTCTAAGCTCCTACAATGAGCAGTTCTTC.

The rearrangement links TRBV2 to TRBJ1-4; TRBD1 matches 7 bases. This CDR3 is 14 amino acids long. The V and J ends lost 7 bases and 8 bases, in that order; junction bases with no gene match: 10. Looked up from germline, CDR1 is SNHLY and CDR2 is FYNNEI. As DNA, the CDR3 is TGTGCCAGCATCATAGGGGGCCTTGGAGAAAAACTGTTTTTT. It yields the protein CASIIGGLGEKLFF.

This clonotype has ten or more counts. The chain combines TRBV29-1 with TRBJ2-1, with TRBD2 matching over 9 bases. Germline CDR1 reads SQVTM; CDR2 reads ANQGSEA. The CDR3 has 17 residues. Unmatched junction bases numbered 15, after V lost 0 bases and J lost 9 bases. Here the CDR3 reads CSVEDPGREGLSSEQFF. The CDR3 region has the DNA TGCAGCGTTGAAGATCCCGGGCGGGAGGGCCTCTCTTCTGAGCAGTTCTTC.

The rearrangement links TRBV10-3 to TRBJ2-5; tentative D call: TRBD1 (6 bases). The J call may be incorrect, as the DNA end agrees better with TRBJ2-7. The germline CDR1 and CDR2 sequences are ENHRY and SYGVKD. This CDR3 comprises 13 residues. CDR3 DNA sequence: TGTGCCATCAGTGTCCAGGGGAGTAACGAGCAGTACTTC. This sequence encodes CAISVQGSNEQYF.

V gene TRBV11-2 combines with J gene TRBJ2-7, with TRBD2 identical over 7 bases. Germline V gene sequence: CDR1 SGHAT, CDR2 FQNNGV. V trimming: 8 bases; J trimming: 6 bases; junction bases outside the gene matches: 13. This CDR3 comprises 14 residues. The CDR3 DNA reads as TGTGCCAGCGGCCTAAGGGGAGGGATAGCCGAGCAGTACTTC. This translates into CASGLRGGIAEQYF.

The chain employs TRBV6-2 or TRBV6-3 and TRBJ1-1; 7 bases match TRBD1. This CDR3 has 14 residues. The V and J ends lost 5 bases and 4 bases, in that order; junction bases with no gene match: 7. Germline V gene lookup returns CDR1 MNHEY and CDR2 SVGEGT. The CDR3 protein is CASSGRTGGTEAFF. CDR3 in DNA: TGTGCCAGCAGTGGACGGACAGGAGGCACTGAAGCTTTCTTT.

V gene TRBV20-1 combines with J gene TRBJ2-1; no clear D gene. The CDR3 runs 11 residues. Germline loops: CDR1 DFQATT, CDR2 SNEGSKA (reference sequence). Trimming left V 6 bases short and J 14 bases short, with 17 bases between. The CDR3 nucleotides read TGCAGTGCAAACAAAGAGAAATGGGAGTTCTTC. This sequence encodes CSANKEKWEFF.

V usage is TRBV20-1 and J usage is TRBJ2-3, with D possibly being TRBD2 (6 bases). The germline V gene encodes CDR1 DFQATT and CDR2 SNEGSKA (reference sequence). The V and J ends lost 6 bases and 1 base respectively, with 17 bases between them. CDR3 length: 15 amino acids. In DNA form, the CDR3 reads TGCAGTGCGAGTATTAGCGGAGGGGGCACAGATACGCAGTATTTT. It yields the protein CSASISGGGTDTQYF.

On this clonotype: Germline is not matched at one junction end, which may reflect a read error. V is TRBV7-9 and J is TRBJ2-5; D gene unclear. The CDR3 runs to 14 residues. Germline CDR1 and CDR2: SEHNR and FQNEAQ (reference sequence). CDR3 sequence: CTSSLSSIQETQYF. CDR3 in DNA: TGTACCAGCAGCTTAAGTAGCATCCAAGAGACCCAGTACTTC.

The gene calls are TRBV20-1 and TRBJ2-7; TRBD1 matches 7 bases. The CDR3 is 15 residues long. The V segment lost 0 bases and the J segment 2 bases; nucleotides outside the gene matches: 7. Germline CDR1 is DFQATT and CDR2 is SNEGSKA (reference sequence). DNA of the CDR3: TGCAGTGCTAGAGATCGGGCAGGGGGAACCTACGAGCAGTACTTC. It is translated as CSARDRAGGTYEQYF.

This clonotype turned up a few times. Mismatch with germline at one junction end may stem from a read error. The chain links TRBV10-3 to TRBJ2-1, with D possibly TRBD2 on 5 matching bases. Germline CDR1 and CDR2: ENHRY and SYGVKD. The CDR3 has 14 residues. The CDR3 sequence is CAIGESGKYNEQFF. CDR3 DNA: TGTGCCATCGGTGAATCGGGGAAATACAATGAGCAGTTCTTC.

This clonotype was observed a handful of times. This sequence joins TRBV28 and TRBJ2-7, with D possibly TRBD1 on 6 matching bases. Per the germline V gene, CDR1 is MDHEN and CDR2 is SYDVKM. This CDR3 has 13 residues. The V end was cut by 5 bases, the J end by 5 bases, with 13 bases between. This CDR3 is CASSGQPGDEQYF. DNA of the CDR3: TGTGCCAGCAGTGGGCAGCCAGGGGACGAGCAGTACTTC.

CDR3 residues: CATSRDRTRVRAFF. In DNA, the CDR3 is TGTGCCACCAGCAGGGACAGGACCAGAGTAAGGGCTTTCTTT. The gene calls are TRBV15 and TRBJ1-1, with 7 bases that match TRBD1. CDR1 and CDR2 (germline): LNHNV, YYDKDF (reference sequence). The CDR3 consists of 14 residues. With 3 bases clipped from V and 11 bases from J, the junction kept 12 bases outside the gene matches.

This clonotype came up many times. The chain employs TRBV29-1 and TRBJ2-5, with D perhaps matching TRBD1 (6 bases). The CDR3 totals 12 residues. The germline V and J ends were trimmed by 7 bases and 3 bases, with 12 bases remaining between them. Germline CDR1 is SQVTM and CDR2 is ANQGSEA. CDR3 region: CSAKTGEETQYF. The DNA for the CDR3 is TGCAGCGCCAAGACAGGAGAAGAGACCCAGTACTTC.

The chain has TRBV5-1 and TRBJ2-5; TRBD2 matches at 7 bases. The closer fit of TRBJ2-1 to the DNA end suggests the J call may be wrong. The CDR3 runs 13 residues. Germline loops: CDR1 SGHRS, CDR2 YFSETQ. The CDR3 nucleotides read TGCGCCAGCAGCTTACAGCGGGAAGATGGGCAGTTCTTC. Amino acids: CASSLQREDGQFF.

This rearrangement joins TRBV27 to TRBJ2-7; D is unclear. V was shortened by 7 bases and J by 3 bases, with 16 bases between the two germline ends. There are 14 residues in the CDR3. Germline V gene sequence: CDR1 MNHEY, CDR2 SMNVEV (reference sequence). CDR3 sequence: CASKAQSGYYEQYF. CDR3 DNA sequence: TGTGCCAGCAAAGCGCAGTCCGGATACTACGAGCAGTACTTC.

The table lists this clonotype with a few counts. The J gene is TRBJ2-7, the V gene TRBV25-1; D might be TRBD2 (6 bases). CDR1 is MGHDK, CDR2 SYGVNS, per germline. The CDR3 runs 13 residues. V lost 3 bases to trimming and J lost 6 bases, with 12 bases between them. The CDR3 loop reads CASSDTRGGEQYF. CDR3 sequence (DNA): TGTGCCAGCAGTGACACAAGGGGAGGCGAGCAGTACTTC.

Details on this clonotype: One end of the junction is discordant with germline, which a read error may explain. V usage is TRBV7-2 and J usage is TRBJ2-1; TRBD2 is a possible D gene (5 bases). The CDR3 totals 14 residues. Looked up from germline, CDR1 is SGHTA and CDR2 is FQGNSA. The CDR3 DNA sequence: TGTGCCAGCAGCTTAGAGTGGACTGACAATGGGCAGTTCTTC. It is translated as CASSLEWTDNGQFF. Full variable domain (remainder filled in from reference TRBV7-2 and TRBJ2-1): GAGVSQSPSNKVTEKGKDVELRCDPISGHTALYWYRQSLGQGLEFLIYFQGNSAPDKSGLPSDRFSAERTGGSVSTLTIQRTQQEDSAVYLCASSLEWTDNGQFFGPGTRLTVL.

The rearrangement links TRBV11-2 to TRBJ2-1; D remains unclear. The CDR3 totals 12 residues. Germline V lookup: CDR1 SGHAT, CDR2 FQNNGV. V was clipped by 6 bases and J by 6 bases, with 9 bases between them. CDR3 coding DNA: TGTGCCAGCAGACTACAGAGCAATGAGCAGTTCTTC. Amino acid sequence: CASRLQSNEQFF.

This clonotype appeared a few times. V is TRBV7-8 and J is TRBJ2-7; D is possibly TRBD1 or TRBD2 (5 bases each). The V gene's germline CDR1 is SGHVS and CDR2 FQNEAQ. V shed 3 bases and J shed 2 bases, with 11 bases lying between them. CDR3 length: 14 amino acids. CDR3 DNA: TGTGCCAGCAGCTTCCGGGACGCAGCCTACGAGCAGTACTTC. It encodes CASSFRDAAYEQYF. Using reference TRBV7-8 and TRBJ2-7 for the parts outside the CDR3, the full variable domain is GAGVSQSPRYKVAKRGQDVALRCDPISGHVSLFWYQQALGQGPEFLTYFQNEAQLDKSGLPSDRFFAERPEGSVSTLKIQRTQQEDSAVYLCASSFRDAAYEQYFGPGTRLTVT.

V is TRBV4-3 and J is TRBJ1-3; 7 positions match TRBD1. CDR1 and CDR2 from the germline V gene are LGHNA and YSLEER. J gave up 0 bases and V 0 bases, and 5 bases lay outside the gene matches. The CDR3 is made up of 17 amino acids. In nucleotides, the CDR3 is TGCGCCAGCAGCCAAGATCCCGGACAGGTCTCTGGAAACACCATATATTTT. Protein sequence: CASSQDPGQVSGNTIYF.

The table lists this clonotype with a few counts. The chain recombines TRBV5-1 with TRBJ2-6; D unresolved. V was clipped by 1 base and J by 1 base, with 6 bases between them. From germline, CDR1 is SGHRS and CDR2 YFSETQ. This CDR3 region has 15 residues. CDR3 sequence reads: CASSLSASGANVLTF. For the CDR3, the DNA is TGCGCCAGCAGCTTGAGTGCATCTGGGGCCAACGTCCTGACTTTC.

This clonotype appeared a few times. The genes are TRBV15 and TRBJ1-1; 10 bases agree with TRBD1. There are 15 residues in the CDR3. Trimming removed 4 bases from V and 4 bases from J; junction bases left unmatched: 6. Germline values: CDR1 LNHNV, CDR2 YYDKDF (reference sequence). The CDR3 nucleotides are TGTGCCACCAGCAAGACCGGGACAGGGGCCACTGAAGCTTTCTTT. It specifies CATSKTGTGATEAFF. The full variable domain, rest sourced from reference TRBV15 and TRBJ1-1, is DAMVIQNPRYQVTQFGKPVTLSCSQTLNHNVMYWYQQKSSQAPKLLFHYYDKDFNNEADTPDNFQSRRPNTSFCFLDIRSPGLGDTAMYLCATSKTGTGATEAFFGQGTRLTVV.

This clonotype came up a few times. CDR3 sequence (DNA): TGTGCCAGCAGCGCCTCCCTTTGGGAGGGTAGCACAGATACGCAGTATTTT. Protein sequence: CASSASLWEGSTDTQYF. This chain uses TRBV9 with TRBJ2-3; 7 bases are a match to TRBD2. There are 17 residues in the CDR3. Germline values: CDR1 SGDLS, CDR2 YYNGEE. J gave up 0 bases and V 3 bases, and 10 bases lay outside the gene matches.

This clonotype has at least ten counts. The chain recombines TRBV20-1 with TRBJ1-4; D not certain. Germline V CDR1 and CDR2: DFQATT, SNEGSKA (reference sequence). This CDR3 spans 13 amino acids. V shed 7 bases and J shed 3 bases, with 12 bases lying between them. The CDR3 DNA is TGCAGTGTAAAATTTCGGGCTAATGAAAAACTGTTTTTT. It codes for CSVKFRANEKLFF.